This T cell receptor beta chain was sequenced for a study of blood T cell repertoires in COVID-19. Study-wide context: There were acute and convalescent COVID-19 samples, and they came from the United States, Italy and Spain. Nucleic acid was either cDNA or gDNA, and it came from T cells, B-cell-depleted T cells, or PBMCs.

The CDR3 contains 15 residues. V dropped 0 bases and J dropped 8 bases, with 16 bases sitting between them. Germline CDR1 reads LGHDT; CDR2 reads YNNKEL (reference sequence). In the authors' workflow: Counts of nucleated cells, estimated from reference gene primer amplification, were obtained. Libraries were prepared by immunoSEQ multiplex PCR; TCRdb keeps only in-frame clonotypes and omits some of them. Clone size and V and J calls were adopted from that table, with D and trimming inferred from the DNA. The table shows hundreds of thousands of clones, with 85% occurring only once. The chain couples TRBV3-1 (or the pseudogene TRBV3-2) to TRBJ1-2; tentative D call: TRBD1 (6 bases). This TCR was recovered from a woman younger than 30 with acute or convalescent COVID-19. The material sequenced was peripheral blood. DNA for the CDR3: TGTGCCAGCAGCCAAGATTCCGGGGGGGCCGGGGGCTACACCTTC. It specifies CASSQDSGGAGGYTF.